This T cell receptor (beta chain) is drawn from a study of early T cells in non-severe SARS-CoV-2 infection. MiXCR, run by TCRdb on the 5' RACE reads, gives a single entry per CDR3 protein. The table lists 52,000 or so distinct CDR3 sequences, about an eighth of them singletons. This clonotype was recorded at least ten times. The germline gives CDR1 LGHNT, CDR2 FRNRAP. V lost 0 bases, J lost 1 base, and 13 bases lay in between. The CDR3 length is 17 residues. Sequencing input: whole blood. J is TRBJ1-3 and V is TRBV12-5; possible D gene TRBD1, 6 bases. The sequence was obtained from an adult who was a healthcare worker with PCR-confirmed SARS-CoV-2 infection or an uninfected control (not recorded which). In DNA, the CDR3 is TGTGCTAGTGGTTTGGTCCTAACAGGGAGGTCTGGAAACACCATATATTTT. Its protein product is CASGLVLTGRSGNTIYF. The complete variable domain, with remaining parts taken from reference TRBV12-5 and TRBJ1-3, reads DARVTQTPRHKVTEMGQEVTMRCQPILGHNTVFWYRQTMMQGLELLAYFRNRAPLDDSGMPKDRFSAEMPDATLATLKIQPSEPRDSAVYFCASGLVLTGRSGNTIYFGEGSWLTVV.